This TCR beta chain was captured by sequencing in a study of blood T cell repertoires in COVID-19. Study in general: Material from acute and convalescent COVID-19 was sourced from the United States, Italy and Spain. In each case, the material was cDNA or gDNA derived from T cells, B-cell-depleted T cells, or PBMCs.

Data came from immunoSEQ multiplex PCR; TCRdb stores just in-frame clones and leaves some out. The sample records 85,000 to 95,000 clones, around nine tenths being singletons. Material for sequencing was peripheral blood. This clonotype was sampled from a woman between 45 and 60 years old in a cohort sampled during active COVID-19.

Written as DNA, the CDR3 is TGTGCCAGCAGTGAAGGGGGAGGCCGGGTCGGTTCACCCCTCCACTTT. Translating gives CASSEGGGRVGSPLHF. The chain is built from TRBV6-1 and TRBJ1-6; D is undetermined. Looked up from germline, CDR1 is MNHNS and CDR2 is SASEGT. Trimming left V 1 base short and J 9 bases short, with 16 bases between. The CDR3 length is 16 residues.